This passage covers 9 T cell receptor beta chains from one sample sequenced in a study of blood T cell repertoires in COVID-19. Generated by immunoSEQ multiplex PCR, the TCRdb table keeps only in-frame clones and is missing some. Among about 220,000 clones listed, 82% were seen once. Sequencing was performed on PBMCs or T cells enriched from blood (not recorded which). These receptors came from a woman in her fifties or sixties who had recovered from COVID-19.

The CDR3 coding sequence is TGTGCCAGCCAGGGGCCGCCTAACTATGGCTACACCTTC. It encodes CASQGPPNYGYTF. The J gene is TRBJ1-2, the V gene TRBV5-4, with D tentatively TRBD1 (6 bases). Trimming stripped 7 bases from V and 0 bases from J, with 10 bases between. This CDR3 spans 13 amino acids. CDR1 is SGHNT, CDR2 YYREEE, per germline (reference sequence).

The J gene is TRBJ1-1, the V gene TRBV5-6; 7 bases agree with TRBD1. The CDR3 covers 17 residues. The junction had 14 bases not matched to a gene; V was cut back by 2 bases and J by 4 bases. CDR1 and CDR2 from the germline V gene are SGHDT and YYEEEE. The CDR3 DNA is TGTGCCAGCAGCTTATGGACAGGTAATTACGTTGGCACTGAAGCTTTCTTT. Protein sequence: CASSLWTGNYVGTEAFF.

The chain is built from TRBV14 and TRBJ2-2; D possibly corresponds to TRBD1 (6 bases). This CDR3 region has 15 residues. Germline CDR1 SGHDN, CDR2 FVKESK. V was clipped by 3 bases and J by 4 bases, with 12 bases between them. CDR3 in DNA: TGTGCCAGCAGCCAGGGACAAATGGCCACCGGGGAGCTGTTTTTT. This sequence encodes CASSQGQMATGELFF.

This chain joins TRBV6-1 and TRBJ2-7; 7 nucleotides line up with TRBD1. V shed 3 bases and J 7 bases; nucleotides not matched to a gene: 12. The CDR3 consists of 15 residues. The germline V gene encodes CDR1 MNHNS and CDR2 SASEGT. CDR3 sequence reads: CASSDPHRGIQEQYF. In nucleotides, the CDR3 is TGTGCCAGCAGTGACCCGCACAGGGGCATACAAGAGCAGTACTTC.

The chain is built from TRBV28 and TRBJ2-2; D is ambiguous. Germline CDR1 reads MDHEN; CDR2 reads SYDVKM. Trimming cost V 2 bases and J 4 bases, with 11 bases left between them. This CDR3 region has 15 residues. CDR3 sequence (DNA): TGTGCCAGCAGTTTAGAGGCGACTCTCACCGGGGAGCTGTTTTTT. It encodes CASSLEATLTGELFF.

The table lists this clone with a few counts. The gene calls are TRBV7-8 and TRBJ2-2, with 9 bases identical to TRBD1. Germline lookup yields CDR1 SGHVS and CDR2 FQNEAQ. This CDR3 has 15 residues. The V segment lost 8 bases and the J segment 3 bases; nucleotides outside the gene matches: 7. CDR3 DNA sequence: TGTGCCAGCTCTCCACAGGGGGCTTACACCGGGGAGCTGTTTTTT. Protein product: CASSPQGAYTGELFF.

This clone turned up a few times. The chain combines TRBV10-3 with TRBJ1-1, with D possibly being TRBD1 (5 bases). Between the trimmed V and J ends, which lost 9 bases and 1 base, there was a span of 12 bases. This CDR3 has 13 residues. In germline, CDR1 is ENHRY, CDR2 SYGVKD. The DNA for the CDR3 is TGTGCCATGACTCGGGGGACGAACACTGAAGCTTTCTTT. This encodes CAMTRGTNTEAFF.

The J gene is TRBJ1-2, the V gene TRBV19, with D tentatively TRBD1 (5 bases). The CDR3 has 13 residues. The germline V gene encodes CDR1 LNHDA and CDR2 SQIVND (reference sequence). Between the trimmed V and J ends, which lost 7 bases and 1 base, there was a span of 10 bases. As DNA, the CDR3 is TGTGCCAGTATCGGGGGGAATAACTATGGCTACACCTTC. Its protein is CASIGGNNYGYTF.

J is TRBJ1-4 and V is TRBV19; D not resolved. Germline CDR1 and CDR2: LNHDA and SQIVND (reference sequence). V gave up 3 bases and J gave up 7 bases, with 12 bases separating them. The CDR3 spans 14 residues. CDR3: CASSIYGMIEKLFF. In DNA, the CDR3 is TGTGCCAGTAGTATCTACGGGATGATTGAAAAACTGTTTTTT.